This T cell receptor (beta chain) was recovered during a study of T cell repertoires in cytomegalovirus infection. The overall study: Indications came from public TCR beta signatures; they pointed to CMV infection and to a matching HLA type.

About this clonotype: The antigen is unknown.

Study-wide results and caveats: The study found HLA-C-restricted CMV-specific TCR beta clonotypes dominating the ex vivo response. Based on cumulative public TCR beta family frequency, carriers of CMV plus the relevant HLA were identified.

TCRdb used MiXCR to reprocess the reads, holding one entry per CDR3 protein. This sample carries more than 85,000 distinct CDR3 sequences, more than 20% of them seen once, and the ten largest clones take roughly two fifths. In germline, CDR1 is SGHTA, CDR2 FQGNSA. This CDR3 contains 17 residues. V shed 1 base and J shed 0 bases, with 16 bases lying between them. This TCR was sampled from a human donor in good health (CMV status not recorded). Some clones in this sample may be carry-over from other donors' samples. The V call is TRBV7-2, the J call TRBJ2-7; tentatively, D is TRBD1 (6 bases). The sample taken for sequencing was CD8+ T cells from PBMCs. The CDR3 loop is CASSLGRVAGDSYEQYF. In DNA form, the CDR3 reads TGTGCCAGCAGCTTAGGAAGGGTGGCAGGGGACTCCTACGAGCAGTACTTC.